Presented here are 18 T cell receptor beta chains from one specimen sequenced in a study of cytomegalovirus exposure and HLA in healthy donors. Vbeta (60) and Jbeta (13) primers were used in the PCR. Clones were read by immunoSEQ multiplex PCR, and TCRdb kept only the in-frame ones, dropping some. The repertoire includes just over 150,000 clones, 65% to 80% of them detected once, and roughly 2% sits in the top ten. Sequencing input: PBMCs. The receptors come from a female donor in good health and CMV-seronegative.

V is TRBV7-3 and J is TRBJ2-5; 9 positions agree with TRBD1. J lost 2 bases, V lost 4 bases, and 5 bases had no gene match. The CDR3 has 15 amino acids. Germline lookup yields CDR1 SGHTA and CDR2 FQGTGA. For the CDR3, the DNA is TGTGCCAGCAGCTCACAGGGGGCGCCACAAGAGACCCAGTACTTC. Protein: CASSSQGAPQETQYF. Supplemented by reference TRBV7-3 and TRBJ2-5, the full variable domain reads GAGVSQTPSNKVTEKGKYVELRCDPISGHTALYWYRQSLGQGPEFLIYFQGTGAADDSGLPNDRFFAVRPEGSVSTLKIQRTERGDSAVYLCASSSQGAPQETQYFGPGTRLLVL.

The rearrangement joins TRBV9 to TRBJ1-2; D perhaps matches TRBD1 (6 bases). This CDR3 region has 12 residues. V was trimmed by 0 bases and J by 6 bases, leaving 6 bases between them. In germline, CDR1 is SGDLS, CDR2 YYNGEE. DNA for the CDR3: TGTGCCAGCAGCGTAGCAGGGGATGGCTACACCTTC. Amino acid sequence: CASSVAGDGYTF.

V usage is TRBV29-1 and J usage is TRBJ1-1; D is undetermined. V was pared by 7 bases and J by 2 bases, with 14 bases between. The germline V gene encodes CDR1 SQVTM and CDR2 ANQGSEA. The CDR3 runs 13 residues. CDR3 loop: CSGQKGGNTEAFF. Here the CDR3 DNA reads TGCAGCGGCCAAAAGGGAGGTAACACTGAAGCTTTCTTT.

DNA for the CDR3: TGTGCCAGCAGTGGACAGGGGAACACCTTC. Its protein product is CASSGQGNTF. The gene calls are TRBV2 and TRBJ1-2; 8 nucleotides agree with TRBD1. CDR3 length: 10 residues. The germline V gene encodes CDR1 SNHLY and CDR2 FYNNEI. V dropped 4 bases and J dropped 12; count of bases not matched to a gene: 1.

The genes are TRBV7-2 and TRBJ2-1, with 10 nucleotides matching TRBD1. The CDR3 contains 14 residues. V lost 6 bases, J lost 10 bases, and 9 bases stayed unmatched. Germline lookup yields CDR1 SGHTA and CDR2 FQGNSA. DNA for the CDR3: TGTGCCAGCAGTTCCGGGACAGGGGCAGCAGAGCAGTTCTTC. This translates into CASSSGTGAAEQFF. The complete variable domain, with remaining parts taken from reference TRBV7-2 and TRBJ2-1, reads GAGVSQSPSNKVTEKGKDVELRCDPISGHTALYWYRQSLGQGLEFLIYFQGNSAPDKSGLPSDRFSAERTGGSVSTLTIQRTQQEDSAVYLCASSSGTGAAEQFFGPGTRLTVL.

The chain is built from TRBV5-1 and TRBJ1-3; no firm D call. The germline CDR1 and CDR2 sequences are SGHRS and YFSETQ. This CDR3 contains 14 residues. Trimming took off 0 bases at V and 4 bases at J, with 8 bases between the two ends. CDR3 residues: CASSLGGNGNTIYF. The CDR3 bases are TGCGCCAGCAGCTTGGGAGGGAACGGAAACACCATATATTTT.

The chain is built from TRBV30 and TRBJ2-7, with D uncertain. The V end was cut by 2 bases, the J end by 0 bases, with 11 bases between. The CDR3 is 14 residues long. The germline V gene encodes CDR1 GTSNPN and CDR2 SVGIG (reference sequence). In DNA, the CDR3 is TGTGCCTGGAGTTTCGGGTCCTTCTCCTACGAGCAGTACTTC. Translated: CAWSFGSFSYEQYF.

This clone has a handful of counts. This chain uses TRBV13 with TRBJ1-2; 7 bases align to TRBD1. V was pared by 4 bases and J by 4 bases, with 6 bases of the junction left unmatched. Germline-derived CDR1 and CDR2 are PRHDT and FYEKMQ (reference sequence). The CDR3 consists of 14 residues. The DNA for the CDR3 is TGTGCCAGCAGCTCGACAGGGCTCAGCTATGGCTACACCTTC. Translation gives CASSSTGLSYGYTF.

The chain has TRBV7-2 and TRBJ2-3, with 9 positions matching TRBD2. Trimming cost V 5 bases and J 1 base; bases outside gene matches: 7. Per germline, CDR1 SGHTA and CDR2 FQGNSA. The CDR3 spans 16 residues. The CDR3 sequence: CASSPGLATRTDTQYF. In DNA form, the CDR3 reads TGTGCCAGCAGCCCTGGACTAGCGACGCGCACAGATACGCAGTATTTT. The full variable domain, completed using reference TRBV7-2 and TRBJ2-3, is GAGVSQSPSNKVTEKGKDVELRCDPISGHTALYWYRQSLGQGLEFLIYFQGNSAPDKSGLPSDRFSAERTGGSVSTLTIQRTQQEDSAVYLCASSPGLATRTDTQYFGPGTRLTVL.

The rearrangement joins TRBV11-3 to TRBJ1-1, with D perhaps matching TRBD1 (5 bases). Germline CDR1 SGHNT, CDR2 YENEEA. Trimming removed 1 base from V and 1 base from J, with 7 bases in between. The CDR3 covers 14 residues. In DNA, the CDR3 is TGTGCCAGCAGCTTAGGAACAGGGAACACTGAAGCTTTCTTT. Its protein is CASSLGTGNTEAFF.

In this sample, this clone turned up a few times. V is TRBV5-1 and J is TRBJ2-7; no reliable D call. Germline CDR1 and CDR2: SGHRS and YFSETQ. V was trimmed by 0 bases and J by 2 bases, leaving 15 bases between them. The CDR3 contains 16 residues. CDR3 sequence (DNA): TGCGCCAGCAGCTTGGTACGGTCCTCGGAGACCTACGAGCAGTACTTC. It is translated as CASSLVRSSETYEQYF.

The chain uses TRBV5-1 and TRBJ1-1, with 8 bases fitting TRBD1. V dropped 5 bases and J dropped 2; count of bases not matched to a gene: 8. The CDR3 totals 15 residues. Germline CDR1 and CDR2: SGHRS and YFSETQ. CDR3 amino acids: CASSFQGASNTEAFF. The CDR3 DNA reads as TGCGCCAGCAGTTTCCAGGGGGCGAGTAACACTGAAGCTTTCTTT.

V gene TRBV27 combines with J gene TRBJ2-7; 11 bases fit TRBD1. This CDR3 comprises 14 residues. Germline V gene lookup returns CDR1 MNHEY and CDR2 SMNVEV (reference sequence). V was pared by 6 bases and J by 3 bases, with 4 bases of the junction left unmatched. CDR3 sequence (DNA): TGTGCCAGCAGCAGGACAGGGGGCATCTACGAGCAGTACTTC. This gives the protein CASSRTGGIYEQYF.

The chain has TRBV6-6 and TRBJ2-7, with a weak D call TRBD1 (7 bases). Germline V gene lookup returns CDR1 MNHNY and CDR2 SVGAGI (reference sequence). V lost 10 bases and J 7 bases, leaving 14 bases between the germline ends. The CDR3 is 11 residues long. The CDR3 protein is CATWAGGEQYF. CDR3 coding DNA: TGTGCCACCTGGGCAGGGGGGGAGCAGTACTTC.

The chain carries TRBV9 and TRBJ2-3; 11 nucleotides align to TRBD2. CDR3 length equals 17 residues. The germline CDR1 and CDR2 sequences are SGDLS and YYNGEE. The trim removed 0 bases at V and 5 bases at J, leaving 8 bases unmatched. In DNA form, the CDR3 reads TGTGCCAGCAGCGTAGATGGTAGCGGGAGGGCCATAGATACGCAGTATTTT. It specifies CASSVDGSGRAIDTQYF.

The V and J genes are TRBV5-1 and TRBJ1-2; no definite D call. Germline loops: CDR1 SGHRS, CDR2 YFSETQ. Trimming took off 0 bases at V and 0 bases at J, with 6 bases between the two ends. The CDR3 is 14 amino acids. CDR3 sequence reads: CASSLVPSNYGYTF. For the CDR3, the DNA is TGCGCCAGCAGCTTGGTTCCGTCTAACTATGGCTACACCTTC. The full variable domain, rest sourced from reference TRBV5-1 and TRBJ1-2, is KAGVTQTPRYLIKTRGQQVTLSCSPISGHRSVSWYQQTPGQGLQFLFEYFSETQRNKGNFPGRFSGRQFSNSRSEMNVSTLELGDSALYLCASSLVPSNYGYTFGSGTRLTVV.

This clone showed up just a few times. Written as DNA, the CDR3 is TGTGCCAGCAGCCAACTCGGGGGGGGTTACAATGAGCAGTTCTTC. As protein: CASSQLGGGYNEQFF. The chain couples TRBV14 to TRBJ2-1; 8 bases align to TRBD2. V shed 2 bases and J 4 bases; nucleotides not matched to a gene: 4. Germline loops: CDR1 SGHDN, CDR2 FVKESK. This CDR3 has 15 amino acids. The full variable domain, with the rest looked up from reference TRBV14 and TRBJ2-1, is EAGVTQFPSHSVIEKGQTVTLRCDPISGHDNLYWYRRVMGKEIKFLLHFVKESKQDESGMPNNRFLAERTGGTYSTLKVQPAELEDSGVYFCASSQLGGGYNEQFFGPGTRLTVL.

There are a few counts of this clone. The chain joins TRBV2 to TRBJ2-3; tentative D call: TRBD2 (5 bases). V was shortened by 0 bases and J by 4 bases, with 11 bases between the two germline ends. From germline, CDR1 is SNHLY and CDR2 FYNNEI. The CDR3 loop spans 15 amino acids. CDR3 DNA: TGTGCCAGCAGTGAAGCGGGAGCGCGAGCAGATACGCAGTATTTT. The encoded protein is CASSEAGARADTQYF.